The 8 T cell receptor beta chains presented below share a single source sample, sequenced in a study of graft-versus-host responses after intestinal transplantation. Clones were read by immunoSEQ multiplex PCR, and TCRdb kept only the in-frame ones, dropping some. The table records more than 12,000 clones, around 64% of them present only once. Graft specimens yielded both intraepithelial and lamina propria lymphocytes. The source material was ileum tissue, sampled around 720 days after intestinal transplantation. The origin of the receptors is a human patient who received an intestinal transplant, so some T cells may come from the graft donor.

V usage is TRBV28 and J usage is TRBJ1-2; D is perhaps TRBD1 (5 bases). Germline-derived CDR1 and CDR2 are MDHEN and SYDVKM. CDR3 size: 14 residues. V was trimmed by 4 bases and J by 6 bases, leaving 15 bases between them. This CDR3 reads CASSSRAGKHGYTF. As DNA, the CDR3 is TGTGCCAGCAGTTCCCGGGCAGGGAAGCATGGCTACACCTTC.

In its sample, this clone was seen once. This chain connects TRBV11-2 to TRBJ2-1; TRBD2 agrees at 7 bases. V gave up 1 base and J gave up 1 base; unmatched junction bases: 1. This CDR3 is built from 15 residues. Germline V gene sequence: CDR1 SGHAT, CDR2 FQNNGV. The CDR3 nucleotides are TGTGCCAGCAGCTTAGGGCGGGAGTCCTACAATGAGCAGTTCTTC. The encoded protein is CASSLGRESYNEQFF.

V and J are TRBV29-1 and TRBJ1-2; 9 bases are shared with TRBD1. The germline CDR1 and CDR2 sequences are SQVTM and ANQGSEA. The J segment lost 7 bases and the V segment lost 8 bases, leaving 17 bases of the junction unmatched. The CDR3 has 15 amino acids. CDR3 DNA sequence: TGCAGCATTATACCCCCGGGACAGGGAAGCGGTGGCTACACCTTC. Translating it yields CSIIPPGQGSGGYTF.

The chain recombines TRBV2 with TRBJ1-1; 7 bases are shared with TRBD1. V gave up 4 bases and J gave up 1 base; unmatched junction bases: 3. The CDR3 length is 14 residues. Germline V gene data show CDR1 as SNHLY and CDR2 as FYNNEI. The CDR3 sequence: CASSVTGKNTEAFF. CDR3 bases: TGTGCCAGCAGTGTGACAGGGAAGAACACTGAAGCTTTCTTT.

This clone was counted between two and nine times. V usage is TRBV28 and J usage is TRBJ2-7; TRBD1 might be the D (5 bases). Trimming stripped 2 bases from V and 3 bases from J, with 11 bases between. This CDR3 spans 14 amino acids. Germline lookup yields CDR1 MDHEN and CDR2 SYDVKM. The CDR3 region has the DNA TGTGCCAGCAGTTTACTCGCAGGGAACTACGAGCAGTACTTC. It yields the protein CASSLLAGNYEQYF.

The chain joins TRBV6-4 to TRBJ1-5, with D unclear. V was shortened by 7 bases and J by 9 bases, with 16 bases between the two germline ends. The CDR3 extends over 13 amino acids. Germline V gene data show CDR1 as MRHNA and CDR2 as SNTAGT. The CDR3 DNA reads TGTGCCAGCACCGCGTCCCCGTTTCGGCCCCAGCATTTT. Protein: CASTASPFRPQHF.

In its sample, this clone ranks as large. The rearrangement joins TRBV5-6 to TRBJ1-1, with a tentative D call TRBD1 (5 bases). The V and J ends lost 6 bases and 1 base respectively, with 16 bases between them. The length of the CDR3 is 15 residues. Looked up from germline, CDR1 is SGHDT and CDR2 is YYEEEE. CDR3 in DNA: TGTGCCAGCACCGAAACCAGGGCGGGGAACACTGAAGCTTTCTTT. Protein: CASTETRAGNTEAFF.

The chain couples TRBV4-1 to TRBJ1-3; D is unclear. V was pared by 0 bases and J by 0 bases, with 27 bases between. The CDR3 spans 22 residues. The germline gives CDR1 MGHRA, CDR2 YSYEKL. The chain's CDR3 is CASSQDQGSRYPKLFSGNTIYF. Here the CDR3 DNA reads TGCGCCAGCAGCCAAGATCAAGGCTCGCGCTACCCAAAGTTATTCTCTGGAAACACCATATATTTT.